The following is a T cell receptor beta chain sequence with its context. Antigen: not known. This sample was included in a study of response to subunit inactivated influenza vaccine. TCRdb re-derived calls from the RT-PCR reads in MiXCR, one entry per CDR3 protein. The sample lists 400,000 to 650,000 distinct CDR3 sequences; approximately 7.2% were seen once. With 7 bases removed from V and 5 bases from J, the gap between germline ends came to 17 bases. The CDR3 is 14 residues long. Germline V CDR1 and CDR2: ENHRY, SYGVKD. General study results and limits: Only a handful of new T cells, the authors suggested, are recruited with each seasonal influenza vaccination.

The rearrangement uses TRBV10-3 and TRBJ2-5, with D perhaps TRBD1 or TRBD2 (6 bases each). The sample consisted of PBMCs from blood, taken roughly 24 months after vaccination. The sequence was obtained from a man between 50 and 70 years old who received an inactivated influenza vaccine. DNA for the CDR3: TGTGCCATCACCGCGGGAAGGGGGATGGAGACCCAGTACTTC. This translates into CAITAGRGMETQYF.